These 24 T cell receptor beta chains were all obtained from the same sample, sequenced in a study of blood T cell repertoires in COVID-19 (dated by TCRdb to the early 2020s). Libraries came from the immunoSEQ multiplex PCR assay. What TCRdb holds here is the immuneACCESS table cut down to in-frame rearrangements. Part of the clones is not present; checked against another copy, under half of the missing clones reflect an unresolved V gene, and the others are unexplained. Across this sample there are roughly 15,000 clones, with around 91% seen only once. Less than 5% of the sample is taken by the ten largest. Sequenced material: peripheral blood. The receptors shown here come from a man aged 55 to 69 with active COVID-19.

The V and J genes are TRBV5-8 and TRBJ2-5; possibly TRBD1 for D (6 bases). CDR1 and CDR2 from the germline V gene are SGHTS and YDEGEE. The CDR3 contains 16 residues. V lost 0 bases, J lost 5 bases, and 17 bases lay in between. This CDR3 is CASSLARRSRGETQYF. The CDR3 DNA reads TGTGCCAGCAGCTTGGCCCGCAGGTCAAGGGGGGAGACCCAGTACTTC.

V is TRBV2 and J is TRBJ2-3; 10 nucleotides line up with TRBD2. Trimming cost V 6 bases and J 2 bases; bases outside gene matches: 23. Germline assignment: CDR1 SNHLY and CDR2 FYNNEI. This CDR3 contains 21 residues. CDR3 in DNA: TGTGCCAGCAGCAACCCCTCGAGTAGGGTGTCTAGCGGGGGAGCCACAGATACGCAGTATTTT. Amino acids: CASSNPSSRVSSGGATDTQYF.

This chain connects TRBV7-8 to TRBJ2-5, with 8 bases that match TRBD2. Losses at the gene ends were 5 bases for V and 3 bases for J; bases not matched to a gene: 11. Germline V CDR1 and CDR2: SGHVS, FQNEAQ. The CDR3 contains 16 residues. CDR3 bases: TGTGCCAGCAGCCCGTGGCCCAGCGGGGGAGAAGAGACCCAGTACTTC. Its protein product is CASSPWPSGGEETQYF.

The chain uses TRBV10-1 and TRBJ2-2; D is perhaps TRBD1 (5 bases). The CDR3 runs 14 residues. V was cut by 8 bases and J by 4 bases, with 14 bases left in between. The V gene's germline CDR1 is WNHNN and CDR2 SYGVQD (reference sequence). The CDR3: CASQRGPTTGELFF. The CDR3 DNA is TGCGCCAGCCAAAGGGGTCCCACCACCGGGGAGCTGTTTTTT.

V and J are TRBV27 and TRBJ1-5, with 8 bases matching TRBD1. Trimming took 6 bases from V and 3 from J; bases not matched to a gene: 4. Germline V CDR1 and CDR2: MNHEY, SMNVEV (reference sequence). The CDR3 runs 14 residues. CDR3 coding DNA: TGTGCCAGCAGGAGGACAGGGAACAATCAGCCCCAGCATTTT. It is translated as CASRRTGNNQPQHF.

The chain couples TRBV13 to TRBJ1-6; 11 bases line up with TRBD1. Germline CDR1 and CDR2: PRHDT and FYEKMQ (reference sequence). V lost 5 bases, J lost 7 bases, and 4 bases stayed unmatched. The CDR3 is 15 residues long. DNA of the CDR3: TGTGCCAGCAGCCCCGGGACAGGGGGGAATTCACCCCTCCACTTT. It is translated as CASSPGTGGNSPLHF.

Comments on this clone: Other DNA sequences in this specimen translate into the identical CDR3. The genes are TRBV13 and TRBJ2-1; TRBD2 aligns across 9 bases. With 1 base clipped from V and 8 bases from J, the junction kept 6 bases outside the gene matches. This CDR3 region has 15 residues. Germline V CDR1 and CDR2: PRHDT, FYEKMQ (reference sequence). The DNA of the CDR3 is TGTGCCAGCAGCTTAGATGCGGGGGGGCCGGATGAGCAGTTCTTC. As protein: CASSLDAGGPDEQFF. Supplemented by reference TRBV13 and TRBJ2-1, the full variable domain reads AAGVIQSPRHLIKEKRETATLKCYPIPRHDTVYWYQQGPGQDPQFLISFYEKMQSDKGSIPDRFSAQQFSDYHSELNMSSLELGDSALYFCASSLDAGGPDEQFFGPGTRLTVL.

The CDR3 sequence: CASSSETSGGTDTQYF. The CDR3 DNA follows: TGTGCCAGCAGCTCCGAGACTAGCGGGGGCACAGATACGCAGTATTTT. The J gene is TRBJ2-3, the V gene TRBV5-4, with 11 bases fitting TRBD2. The V segment lost 3 bases and the J segment 1 base; nucleotides outside the gene matches: 4. The CDR3 spans 16 residues. CDR1 is SGHNT and CDR2 is YYREEE in the germline V gene (reference sequence).

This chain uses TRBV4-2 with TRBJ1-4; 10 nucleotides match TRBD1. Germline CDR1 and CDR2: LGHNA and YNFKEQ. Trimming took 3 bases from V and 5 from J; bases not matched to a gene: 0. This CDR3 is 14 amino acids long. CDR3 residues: CASSQGQGNEKLFF. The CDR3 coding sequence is TGTGCCAGCAGCCAGGGACAGGGGAATGAAAAACTGTTTTTT.

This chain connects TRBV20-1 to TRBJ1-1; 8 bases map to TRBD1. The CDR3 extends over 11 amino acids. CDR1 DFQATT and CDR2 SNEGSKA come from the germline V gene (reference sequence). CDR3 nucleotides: TGCAGGACAGGGGAGGCCACTGAAGCTTTCTTT. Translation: CRTGEATEAFF.

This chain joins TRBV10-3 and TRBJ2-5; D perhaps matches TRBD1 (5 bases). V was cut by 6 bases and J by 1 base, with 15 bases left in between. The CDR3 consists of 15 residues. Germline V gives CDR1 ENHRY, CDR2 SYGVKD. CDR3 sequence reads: CAIRTDHRFQETQYF. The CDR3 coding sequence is TGTGCCATCAGGACAGACCACCGGTTCCAAGAGACCCAGTACTTC.

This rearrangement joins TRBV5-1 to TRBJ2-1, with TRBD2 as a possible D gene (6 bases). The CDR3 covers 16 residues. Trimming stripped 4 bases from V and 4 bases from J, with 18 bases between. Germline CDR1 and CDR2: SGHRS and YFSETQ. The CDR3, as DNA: TGCGCCAGCAGCCCCGGGAGTATCGATGGGTACAATGAGCAGTTCTTC. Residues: CASSPGSIDGYNEQFF.

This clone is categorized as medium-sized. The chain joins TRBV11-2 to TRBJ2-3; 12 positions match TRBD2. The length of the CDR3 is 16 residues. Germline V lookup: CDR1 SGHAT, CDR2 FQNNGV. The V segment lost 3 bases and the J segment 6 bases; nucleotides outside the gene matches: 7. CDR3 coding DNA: TGTGCCAGCAGCTTTGCTCTAGCGGGGGGGCTGGATACGCAGTATTTT. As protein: CASSFALAGGLDTQYF.

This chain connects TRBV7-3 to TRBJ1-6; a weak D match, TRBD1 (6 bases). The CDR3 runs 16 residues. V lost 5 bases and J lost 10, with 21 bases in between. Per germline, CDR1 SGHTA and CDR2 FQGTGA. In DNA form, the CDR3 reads TGTGCCAGCAGCCCCGGACAGCTCCGAAACTTATCACCCCTCCACTTT. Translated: CASSPGQLRNLSPLHF. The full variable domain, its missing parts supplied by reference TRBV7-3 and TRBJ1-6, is GAGVSQTPSNKVTEKGKYVELRCDPISGHTALYWYRQSLGQGPEFLIYFQGTGAADDSGLPNDRFFAVRPEGSVSTLKIQRTERGDSAVYLCASSPGQLRNLSPLHFGNGTRLTVT.

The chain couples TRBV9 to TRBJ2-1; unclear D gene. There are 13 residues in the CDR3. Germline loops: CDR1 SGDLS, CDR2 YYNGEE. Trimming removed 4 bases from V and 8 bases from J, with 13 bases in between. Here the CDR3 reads CASSSPVSDEQFF. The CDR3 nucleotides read TGTGCCAGCAGCTCCCCTGTGTCCGATGAGCAGTTCTTC.

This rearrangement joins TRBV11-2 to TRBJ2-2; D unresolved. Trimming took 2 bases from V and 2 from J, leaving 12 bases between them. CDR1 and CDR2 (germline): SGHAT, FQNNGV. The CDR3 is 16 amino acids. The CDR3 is CASSLIVTLNTGELFF. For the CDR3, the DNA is TGTGCCAGCAGCTTAATCGTCACGCTAAACACCGGGGAGCTGTTTTTT.

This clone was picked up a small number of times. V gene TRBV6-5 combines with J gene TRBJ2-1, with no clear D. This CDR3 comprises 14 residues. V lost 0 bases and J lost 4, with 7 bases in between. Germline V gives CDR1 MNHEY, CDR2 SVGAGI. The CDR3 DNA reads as TGTGCCAGCAGTTACTCGCTTCAGTACAATGAGCAGTTCTTC. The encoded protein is CASSYSLQYNEQFF.

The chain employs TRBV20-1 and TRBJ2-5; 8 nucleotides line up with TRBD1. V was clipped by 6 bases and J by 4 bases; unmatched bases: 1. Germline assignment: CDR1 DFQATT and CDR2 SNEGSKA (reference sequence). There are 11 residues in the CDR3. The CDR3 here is CSAGQGETQYF. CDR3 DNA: TGCAGTGCAGGACAGGGAGAGACCCAGTACTTC.

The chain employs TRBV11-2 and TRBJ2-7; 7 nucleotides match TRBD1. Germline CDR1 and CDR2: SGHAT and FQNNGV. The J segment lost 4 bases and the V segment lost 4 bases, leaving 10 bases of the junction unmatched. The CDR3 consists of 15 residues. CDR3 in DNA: TGTGCCAGCAGCTCAAACAGGGGCCAACTTTACGAGCAGTACTTC. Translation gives CASSSNRGQLYEQYF.

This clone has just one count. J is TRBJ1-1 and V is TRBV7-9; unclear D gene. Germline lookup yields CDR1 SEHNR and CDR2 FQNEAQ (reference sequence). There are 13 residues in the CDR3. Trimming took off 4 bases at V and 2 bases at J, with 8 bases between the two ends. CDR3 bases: TGTGCCAGCAGCTCGAGGGATAACACTGAAGCTTTCTTT. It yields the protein CASSSRDNTEAFF.

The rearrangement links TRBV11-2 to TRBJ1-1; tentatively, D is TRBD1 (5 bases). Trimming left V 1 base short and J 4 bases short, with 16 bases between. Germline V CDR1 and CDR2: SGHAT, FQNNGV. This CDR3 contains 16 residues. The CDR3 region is CASSLGKVPGGTEAFF. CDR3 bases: TGTGCCAGCAGCTTAGGAAAGGTACCGGGGGGCACTGAAGCTTTCTTT.

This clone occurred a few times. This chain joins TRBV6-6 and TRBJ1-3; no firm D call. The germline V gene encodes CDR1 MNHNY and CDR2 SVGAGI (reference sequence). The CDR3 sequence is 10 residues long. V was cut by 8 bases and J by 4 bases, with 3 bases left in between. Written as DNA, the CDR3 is TGTGCCAGCCAGGGAAACACCATATATTTT. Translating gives CASQGNTIYF.

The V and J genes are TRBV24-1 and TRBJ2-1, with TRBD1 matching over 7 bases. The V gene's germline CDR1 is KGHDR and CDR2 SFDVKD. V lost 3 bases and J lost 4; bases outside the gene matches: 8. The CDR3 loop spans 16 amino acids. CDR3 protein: CATSDAARGQYNEQFF. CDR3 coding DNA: TGTGCCACCAGTGATGCCGCAAGGGGGCAATACAATGAGCAGTTCTTC.

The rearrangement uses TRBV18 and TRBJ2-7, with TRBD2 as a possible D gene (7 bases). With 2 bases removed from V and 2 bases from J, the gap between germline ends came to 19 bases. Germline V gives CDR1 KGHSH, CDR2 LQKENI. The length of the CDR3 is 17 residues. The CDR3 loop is CASSPKEVGGAPYEQYV. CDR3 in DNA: TGTGCCAGCTCACCAAAGGAGGTAGGGGGGGCCCCCTACGAGCAGTACGTC.